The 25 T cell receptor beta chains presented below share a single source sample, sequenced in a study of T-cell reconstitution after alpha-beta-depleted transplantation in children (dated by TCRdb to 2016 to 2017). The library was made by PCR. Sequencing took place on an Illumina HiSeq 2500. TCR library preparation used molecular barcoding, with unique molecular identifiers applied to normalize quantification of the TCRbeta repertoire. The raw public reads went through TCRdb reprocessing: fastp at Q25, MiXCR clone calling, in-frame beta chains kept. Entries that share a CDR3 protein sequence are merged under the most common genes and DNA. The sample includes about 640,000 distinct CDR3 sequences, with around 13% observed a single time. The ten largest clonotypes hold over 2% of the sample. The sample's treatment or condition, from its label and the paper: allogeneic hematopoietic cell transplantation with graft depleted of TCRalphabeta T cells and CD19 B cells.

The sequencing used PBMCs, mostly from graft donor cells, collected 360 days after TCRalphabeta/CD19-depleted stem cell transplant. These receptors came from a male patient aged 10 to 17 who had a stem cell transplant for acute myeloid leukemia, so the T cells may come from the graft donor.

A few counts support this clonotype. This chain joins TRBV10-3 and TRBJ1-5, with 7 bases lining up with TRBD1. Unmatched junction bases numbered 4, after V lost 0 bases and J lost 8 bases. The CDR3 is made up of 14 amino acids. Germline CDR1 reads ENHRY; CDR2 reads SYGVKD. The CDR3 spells CAISESGGGKPQHF. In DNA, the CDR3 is TGTGCCATCAGTGAGTCAGGGGGCGGAAAGCCCCAGCATTTT.

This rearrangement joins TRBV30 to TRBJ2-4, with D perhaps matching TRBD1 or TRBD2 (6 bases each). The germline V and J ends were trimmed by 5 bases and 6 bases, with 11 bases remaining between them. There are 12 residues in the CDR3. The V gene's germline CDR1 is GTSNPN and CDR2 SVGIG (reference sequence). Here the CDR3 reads CAWDGGGNIQYF. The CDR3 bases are TGTGCCTGGGATGGAGGGGGAAACATTCAGTACTTC.

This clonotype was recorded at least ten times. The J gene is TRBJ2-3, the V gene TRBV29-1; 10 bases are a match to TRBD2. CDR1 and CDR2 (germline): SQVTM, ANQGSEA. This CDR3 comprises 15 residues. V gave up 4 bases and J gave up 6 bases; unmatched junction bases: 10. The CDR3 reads CSVVPLAGDFDTQYF. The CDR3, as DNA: TGCAGCGTTGTCCCTCTAGCGGGAGACTTCGATACGCAGTATTTT.

The CDR3 is CASSLRGPIGELFF. The CDR3, as DNA: TGTGCCAGCAGCTTAAGAGGGCCAATCGGGGAGCTGTTTTTT. V is TRBV11-1 and J is TRBJ2-2, with TRBD2 as a possible D gene (5 bases). V lost 2 bases to trimming and J lost 7 bases, with 11 bases between them. This CDR3 has 14 amino acids. The germline gives CDR1 SGHAT, CDR2 FQDESV (reference sequence).

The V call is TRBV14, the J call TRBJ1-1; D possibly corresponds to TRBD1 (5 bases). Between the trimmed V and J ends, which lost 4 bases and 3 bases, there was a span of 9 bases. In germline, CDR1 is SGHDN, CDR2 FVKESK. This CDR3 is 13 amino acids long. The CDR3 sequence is CASSPWGYTEAFF. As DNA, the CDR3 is TGTGCCAGCAGCCCCTGGGGGTACACTGAAGCTTTCTTT.

The CDR3 DNA follows: TGCAGTGTGAGGCAGGGCACCATTCAGTACTTC. Its protein product is CSVRQGTIQYF. The chain couples TRBV20-1 to TRBJ2-4; TRBD1 is a possible D gene (5 bases). The CDR3 has 11 residues. CDR1 is DFQATT and CDR2 is SNEGSKA in the germline V gene (reference sequence). Trimming took 7 bases from V and 9 from J, leaving 13 bases between them.

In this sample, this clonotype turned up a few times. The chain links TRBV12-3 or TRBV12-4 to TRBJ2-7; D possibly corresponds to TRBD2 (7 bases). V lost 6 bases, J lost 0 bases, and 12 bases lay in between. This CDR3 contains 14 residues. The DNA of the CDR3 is TGTGCCAGCAGCAAGGGGGGGAGCTCCTACGAGCAGTACTTC. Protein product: CASSKGGSSYEQYF.

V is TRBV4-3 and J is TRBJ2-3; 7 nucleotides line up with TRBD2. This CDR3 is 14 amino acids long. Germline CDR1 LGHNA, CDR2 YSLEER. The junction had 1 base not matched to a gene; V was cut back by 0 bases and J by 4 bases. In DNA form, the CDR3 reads TGCGCCAGCAGCCAAGAACGGGAGGCAGATACGCAGTATTTT. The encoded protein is CASSQEREADTQYF.

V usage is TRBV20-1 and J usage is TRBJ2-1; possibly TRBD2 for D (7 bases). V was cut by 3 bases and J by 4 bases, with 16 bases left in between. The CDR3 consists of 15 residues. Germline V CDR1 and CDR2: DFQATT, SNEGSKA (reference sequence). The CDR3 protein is CSASWTRRGYNEQFF. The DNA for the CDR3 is TGCAGTGCTAGTTGGACTAGAAGGGGGTACAATGAGCAGTTCTTC.

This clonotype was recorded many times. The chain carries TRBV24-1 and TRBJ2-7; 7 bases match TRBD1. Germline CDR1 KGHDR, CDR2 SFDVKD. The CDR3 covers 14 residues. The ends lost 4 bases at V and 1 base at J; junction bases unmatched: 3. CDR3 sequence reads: CATSDRDSSYEQYF. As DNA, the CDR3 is TGTGCCACCAGTGACCGGGACAGTTCCTACGAGCAGTACTTC.

The CDR3 loop reads CASSRLQGMTGNTIYF. CDR3 DNA: TGTGCCAGCAGCAGATTACAGGGAATGACTGGAAACACCATATATTTT. This sequence joins TRBV5-5 and TRBJ1-3, with D perhaps matching TRBD1 (6 bases). This CDR3 region has 16 residues. Germline loops: CDR1 SGHKS, CDR2 YYEKEE (reference sequence). V dropped 4 bases and J dropped 2 bases, with 16 bases sitting between them.

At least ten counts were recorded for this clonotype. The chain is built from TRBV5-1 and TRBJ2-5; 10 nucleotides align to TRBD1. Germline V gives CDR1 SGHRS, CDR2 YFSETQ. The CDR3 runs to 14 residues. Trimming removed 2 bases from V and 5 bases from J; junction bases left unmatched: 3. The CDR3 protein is CASSFGDRGETQYF. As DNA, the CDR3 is TGCGCCAGCAGCTTTGGGGACAGGGGTGAGACCCAGTACTTC. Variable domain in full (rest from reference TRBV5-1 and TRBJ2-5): KAGVTQTPRYLIKTRGQQVTLSCSPISGHRSVSWYQQTPGQGLQFLFEYFSETQRNKGNFPGRFSGRQFSNSRSEMNVSTLELGDSALYLCASSFGDRGETQYFGPGTRLLVL.

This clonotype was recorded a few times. The CDR3 DNA sequence: TGTGCCAGCAATTCGGTAGGATCAGGAAACACCATATATTTT. It translates to CASNSVGSGNTIYF. The rearrangement uses TRBV12-3 or TRBV12-4 and TRBJ1-3; D ambiguous. V was shortened by 7 bases and J by 4 bases, with 14 bases between the two germline ends. CDR3 length: 14 amino acids.

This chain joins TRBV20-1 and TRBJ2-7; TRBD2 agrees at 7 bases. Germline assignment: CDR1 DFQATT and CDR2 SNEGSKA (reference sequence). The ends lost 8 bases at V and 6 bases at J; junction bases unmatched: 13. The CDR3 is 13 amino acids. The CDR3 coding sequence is TGCAGTTTCGTAGGACTAGGGATTTCCGAGCAGTACTTC. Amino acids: CSFVGLGISEQYF.

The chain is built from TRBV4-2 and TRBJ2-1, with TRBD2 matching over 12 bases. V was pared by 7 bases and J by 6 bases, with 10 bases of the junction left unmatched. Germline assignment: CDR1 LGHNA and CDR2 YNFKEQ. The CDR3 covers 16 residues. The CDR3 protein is CASKASGRALANEQFF. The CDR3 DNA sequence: TGTGCCAGCAAGGCTAGCGGGAGGGCCCTCGCCAATGAGCAGTTCTTC.

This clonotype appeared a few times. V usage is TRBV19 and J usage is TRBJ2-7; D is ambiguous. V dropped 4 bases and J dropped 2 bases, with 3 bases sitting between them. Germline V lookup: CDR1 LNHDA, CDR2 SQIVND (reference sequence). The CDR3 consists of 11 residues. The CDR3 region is CASSKAYEQYF. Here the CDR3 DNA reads TGTGCCAGTAGTAAAGCCTACGAGCAGTACTTC.

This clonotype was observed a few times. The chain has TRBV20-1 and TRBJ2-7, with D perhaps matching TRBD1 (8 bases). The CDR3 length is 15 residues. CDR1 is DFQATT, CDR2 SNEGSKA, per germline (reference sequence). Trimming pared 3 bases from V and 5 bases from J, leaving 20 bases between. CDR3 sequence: CSASIRTGRGNEQYF. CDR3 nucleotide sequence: TGCAGTGCTAGCATTCGGACAGGGAGGGGAAACGAGCAGTACTTC.

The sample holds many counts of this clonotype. The CDR3 spells CASSQTGEQYF. CDR3 DNA: TGCGCCAGCAGCCAAACGGGGGAGCAGTACTTC. The chain couples TRBV5-1 to TRBJ2-7; the D gene is possibly TRBD2 (5 bases). V dropped 4 bases and J dropped 7 bases, with 9 bases sitting between them. Germline CDR1 reads SGHRS; CDR2 reads YFSETQ. CDR3 length: 11 amino acids.

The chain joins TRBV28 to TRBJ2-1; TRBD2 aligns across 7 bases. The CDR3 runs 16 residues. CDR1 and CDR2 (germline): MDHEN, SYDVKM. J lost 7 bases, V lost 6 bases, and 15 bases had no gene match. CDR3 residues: CASSPTPELALNEQFF. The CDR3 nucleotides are TGTGCCAGCAGCCCCACCCCCGAACTAGCGTTGAATGAGCAGTTCTTC.

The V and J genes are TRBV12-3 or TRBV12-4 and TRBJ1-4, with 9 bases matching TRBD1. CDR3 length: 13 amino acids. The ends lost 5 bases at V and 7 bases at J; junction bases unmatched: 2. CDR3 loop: CASSQDRGEKLFF. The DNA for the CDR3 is TGTGCCAGCAGTCAGGACAGGGGTGAAAAACTGTTTTTT.

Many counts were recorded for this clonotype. The CDR3 loop is CASSQALRASYNEQFF. In nucleotides, the CDR3 is TGTGCCAGCAGCCAAGCATTGCGGGCCAGCTACAATGAGCAGTTCTTC. The chain combines TRBV3-1 with TRBJ2-1; TRBD2 is a possible D gene (5 bases). Deletions cut 1 base from V and 3 bases from J, with 13 bases between. The CDR3 is 16 residues long. Germline V gives CDR1 LGHDT, CDR2 YNNKEL (reference sequence).

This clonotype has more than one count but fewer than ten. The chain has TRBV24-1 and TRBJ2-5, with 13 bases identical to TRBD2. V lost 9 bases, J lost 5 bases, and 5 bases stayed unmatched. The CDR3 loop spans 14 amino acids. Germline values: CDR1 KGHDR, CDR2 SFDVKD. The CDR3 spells CATQRGLAGETQYF. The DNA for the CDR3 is TGTGCCACCCAGAGGGGACTAGCGGGGGAGACCCAGTACTTC.

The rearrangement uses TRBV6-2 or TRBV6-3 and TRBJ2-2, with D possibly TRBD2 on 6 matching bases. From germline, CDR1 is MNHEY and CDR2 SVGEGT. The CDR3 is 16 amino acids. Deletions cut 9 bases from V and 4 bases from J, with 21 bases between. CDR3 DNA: TGTGCCAGTAACCGTCTGGGGGGAGTTGGCACCGGGGAGCTGTTTTTT. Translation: CASNRLGGVGTGELFF.

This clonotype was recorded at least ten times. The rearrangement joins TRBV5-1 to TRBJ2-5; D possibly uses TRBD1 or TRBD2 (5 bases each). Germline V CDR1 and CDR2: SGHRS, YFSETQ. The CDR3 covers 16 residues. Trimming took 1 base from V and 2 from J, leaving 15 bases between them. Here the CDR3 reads CASSLLGDRVQETQYF. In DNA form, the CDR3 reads TGCGCCAGCAGCTTGTTAGGGGACCGCGTTCAAGAGACCCAGTACTTC.

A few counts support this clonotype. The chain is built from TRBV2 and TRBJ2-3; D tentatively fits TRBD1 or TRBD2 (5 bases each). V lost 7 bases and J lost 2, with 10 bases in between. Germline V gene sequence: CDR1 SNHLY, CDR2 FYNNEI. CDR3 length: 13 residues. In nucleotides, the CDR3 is TGTGCCAGCACCTCGGGGCCCACAGATACGCAGTATTTT. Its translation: CASTSGPTDTQYF.